These 20 T cell receptor beta chains originate from one sample sequenced in a study of low-dose radiotherapy and immunotherapy resistance in tumors. The time point is: after trial treatment. Stated treatment: LDRT plus nivolumab, ipilimumab, low-dose cyclophosphamide and aspirin (RACIN trial). Primers used for first-strand cDNA, a TRAV- and TRBV-specific set, covered both alpha and beta chains. TCRs underwent 20 PCR cycles of amplification with a constant-region primer and V-primer adapter. One entry per CDR3 protein results from TCRdb running MiXCR on the reads. The sample lists 60,000 or so distinct CDR3 sequences; 23% were seen once. Sequenced here: PBMCs, sampled after low-dose radiotherapy plus immunotherapy. The receptors here all came from a male donor with prostate cancer.

This clonotype was counted at least ten times. J is TRBJ2-7 and V is TRBV12-5; 13 bases line up with TRBD2. The germline gives CDR1 LGHNT, CDR2 FRNRAP. CDR3 length equals 19 residues. V lost 0 bases and J lost 2; bases outside the gene matches: 10. The CDR3 DNA sequence: TGTGCTAGTGGTTTGGTTCAGGTCTTGACTAGCGGGAGGACCTACGAGCAGTACTTC. Protein sequence: CASGLVQVLTSGRTYEQYF. Complete variable domain (other parts from reference TRBV12-5 and TRBJ2-7): DARVTQTPRHKVTEMGQEVTMRCQPILGHNTVFWYRQTMMQGLELLAYFRNRAPLDDSGMPKDRFSAEMPDATLATLKIQPSEPRDSAVYFCASGLVQVLTSGRTYEQYFGPGTRLTVT.

This clonotype has at least ten counts. The chain joins TRBV5-1 to TRBJ1-5; perhaps TRBD1 as D (6 bases). V shed 0 bases and J shed 1 base, with 11 bases lying between them. CDR1 and CDR2 (germline): SGHRS, YFSETQ. This CDR3 region has 16 residues. CDR3 region: CASSLGSRGSNQPQHF. In nucleotides, the CDR3 is TGCGCCAGCAGCTTGGGGTCCAGGGGAAGCAATCAGCCCCAGCATTTT.

This clonotype was counted many times. DNA for the CDR3: TGTGCCAGCTCACCTCGGCAGGGCACAGATACGCAGTATTTT. It codes for CASSPRQGTDTQYF. The chain recombines TRBV18 with TRBJ2-3; D gene uncertain. Trimming pared 3 bases from V and 1 base from J, leaving 8 bases between. The germline V gene encodes CDR1 KGHSH and CDR2 LQKENI. CDR3 length: 14 residues.

This clonotype was observed many times. The rearrangement uses TRBV6-1 and TRBJ1-5; no clear D. CDR1 is MNHNS and CDR2 is SASEGT in the germline V gene. V was shortened by 1 base and J by 3 bases, with 10 bases between the two germline ends. The CDR3 is 15 amino acids. The DNA for the CDR3 is TGTGCCAGCAGTGAAGACAGCCGCATCAATCAGCCCCAGCATTTT. Amino acid sequence: CASSEDSRINQPQHF.

This clonotype was seen at least ten times. The chain carries TRBV20-1 and TRBJ1-5; D possibly corresponds to TRBD1 (5 bases). Germline assignment: CDR1 DFQATT and CDR2 SNEGSKA (reference sequence). Trimming took off 4 bases at V and 6 bases at J, with 13 bases between the two ends. This CDR3 has 13 amino acids. The CDR3 protein is CSAKRGVGQPQHF. Written as DNA, the CDR3 is TGCAGTGCTAAAAGGGGTGTCGGTCAGCCCCAGCATTTT.

The V gene is TRBV7-8, the J gene TRBJ1-2; D may be TRBD1 (5 bases). Germline loops: CDR1 SGHVS, CDR2 FQNEAQ. V was cut by 5 bases and J by 7 bases, with 14 bases left in between. There are 13 residues in the CDR3. For the CDR3, the DNA is TGTGCCAGCAGCCGGAGGGAGGGGACTGGCTACACCTTC. Amino acids: CASSRREGTGYTF.

This clonotype was seen many times. V is TRBV2 and J is TRBJ2-5; 11 bases are a match to TRBD2. V shed 7 bases and J 2 bases; nucleotides not matched to a gene: 12. This CDR3 is built from 17 residues. Germline lookup yields CDR1 SNHLY and CDR2 FYNNEI. CDR3 in amino acids: CASIQSGLAGGQETQYF. The CDR3 nucleotides are TGTGCCAGCATTCAAAGCGGTCTAGCGGGAGGACAAGAGACCCAGTACTTC. The entire variable domain, with the rest obtained from reference TRBV2 and TRBJ2-5, is as follows: EPEVTQTPSHQVTQMGQEVILRCVPISNHLYFYWYRQILGQKVEFLVSFYNNEISEKSEIFDDQFSVERPDGSNFTLKIRSTKLEDSAMYFCASIQSGLAGGQETQYFGPGTRLLVL.

This chain uses TRBV29-1 with TRBJ1-5; 9 positions match TRBD1. Trimming cost V 8 bases and J 3 bases; bases outside gene matches: 5. The CDR3 is 13 residues long. Germline V gene sequence: CDR1 SQVTM, CDR2 ANQGSEA. The CDR3 region has the DNA TGCAGCACCGGGACAGGGTACAATCAGCCCCAGCATTTT. It translates to CSTGTGYNQPQHF.

Note on this clonotype: This likely traces to a read error, being one base from a far larger clone. CDR3 protein: CAISKAPQGSSYNEQFF. In DNA form, the CDR3 reads TGTGCCATCAGTAAAGCCCCCCAGGGGAGCTCCTACAATGAGCAGTTCTTC. V and J are TRBV10-3 and TRBJ2-1; D may be TRBD1 (6 bases). The CDR3 consists of 17 residues. Trimming took 5 bases from V and 0 from J, leaving 17 bases between them. CDR1 is ENHRY and CDR2 is SYGVKD in the germline V gene.

This clonotype has ten or more counts. This rearrangement joins TRBV19 to TRBJ2-7; 13 bases are a match to TRBD2. Germline V gene sequence: CDR1 LNHDA, CDR2 SQIVND (reference sequence). The J segment lost 3 bases and the V segment lost 6 bases, leaving 14 bases of the junction unmatched. The CDR3 consists of 18 residues. CDR3 protein: CASSQRSRLAGGFYEQYF. DNA of the CDR3: TGTGCCAGTAGCCAACGTTCCCGACTAGCGGGAGGCTTCTACGAGCAGTACTTC. Combining the CDR3 with reference TRBV19 and TRBJ2-7 gives the whole variable domain DGGITQSPKYLFRKEGQNVTLSCEQNLNHDAMYWYRQDPGQGLRLIYYSQIVNDFQKGDIAEGYSVSREKKESFPLTVTSAQKNPTAFYLCASSQRSRLAGGFYEQYFGPGTRLTVT.

V and J are TRBV5-1 and TRBJ2-1; 8 positions match TRBD2. The V segment lost 4 bases and the J segment 8 bases; nucleotides outside the gene matches: 11. The V gene's germline CDR1 is SGHRS and CDR2 YFSETQ. This CDR3 has 15 amino acids. CDR3 coding DNA: TGCGCCAGCAGCGGGGGACTAGGCCCTTTAGATGAGCAGTTCTTC. Its protein is CASSGGLGPLDEQFF.

Note on this clonotype: A far larger clone is one nucleotide away, so this likely arose from a read error. The V and J genes are TRBV6-2 or TRBV6-3 and TRBJ2-7; 14 bases fit TRBD2. CDR1 and CDR2 from the germline V gene are MNHEY and SVGEGT. This CDR3 spans 15 amino acids. Unmatched junction bases numbered 7, after V lost 5 bases and J lost 7 bases. This CDR3 is CASSATSGGAGEQYF. The DNA for the CDR3 is TGTGCCAGCAGTGCGACTAGCGGGGGGGCCGGTGAGCAGTACTTC.

This clonotype occurred many times. This rearrangement joins TRBV3-1 to TRBJ2-7; D unresolved. The CDR3 has 13 residues. Germline V gives CDR1 LGHDT, CDR2 YNNKEL (reference sequence). V was cut by 2 bases and J by 4 bases, with 9 bases left in between. The CDR3 here is CASSQTRLYEQYF. In nucleotides, the CDR3 is TGTGCCAGCAGCCAAACCCGACTGTACGAGCAGTACTTC.

This clonotype was recorded many times. The chain couples TRBV27 to TRBJ1-1, with a tentative D call TRBD1 (5 bases). The CDR3 is made up of 13 amino acids. Germline CDR1 and CDR2: MNHEY and SMNVEV (reference sequence). Deletions cut 6 bases from V and 8 bases from J, with 16 bases between. CDR3 in amino acids: CASRPTRRGEAFF. Here the CDR3 DNA reads TGTGCCAGCAGGCCCACCCGCCGGGGCGAAGCTTTCTTT.

This clonotype showed up many times. This chain links TRBV3-1 with TRBJ2-7; D is unclear. V lost 4 bases, J lost 6 bases, and 13 bases lay in between. Per the germline V gene, CDR1 is LGHDT and CDR2 is YNNKEL (reference sequence). CDR3 length: 13 residues. The CDR3, as DNA: TGTGCCAGCAGCCCAGGATCAAGCCGCGAGCAGTACTTC. Translation gives CASSPGSSREQYF.

This clonotype showed up many times. The V gene is TRBV30, the J gene TRBJ1-1, with TRBD1 as a possible D gene (5 bases). Germline CDR1 is GTSNPN and CDR2 is SVGIG (reference sequence). CDR3 length equals 12 residues. Deletions cut 8 bases from V and 5 bases from J, with 15 bases between. The CDR3 region has the DNA TGTGCCCGGGACCGGGCGGGAACTGAAGCTTTCTTT. This codes for CARDRAGTEAFF.

CDR3 region: CSVSGGEKLFF. The CDR3 bases are TGCAGCGTGTCAGGGGGTGAAAAACTGTTTTTT. The gene calls are TRBV29-1 and TRBJ1-4; 7 nucleotides align to TRBD1. Per the germline V gene, CDR1 is SQVTM and CDR2 is ANQGSEA. CDR3 length equals 11 residues. With 6 bases clipped from V and 7 bases from J, the junction kept 2 bases outside the gene matches.

This clonotype has at least ten counts. The chain couples TRBV19 to TRBJ2-1, with 7 bases aligning to TRBD1. The CDR3 length is 14 residues. Trimming removed 3 bases from V and 7 bases from J; junction bases left unmatched: 6. The V gene's germline CDR1 is LNHDA and CDR2 SQIVND (reference sequence). This chain's CDR3 is CASSMDRLQNEQFF. CDR3 sequence (DNA): TGTGCCAGTAGTATGGACAGGTTACAGAATGAGCAGTTCTTC.

This clonotype was counted at least ten times. V gene TRBV20-1 combines with J gene TRBJ2-1, with a weak D call TRBD1 (5 bases). V was trimmed by 5 bases and J by 8 bases, leaving 19 bases between them. This CDR3 spans 14 amino acids. Germline CDR1 DFQATT, CDR2 SNEGSKA (reference sequence). For the CDR3, the DNA is TGCAGTGCTCAGAGCCTGGGGCGGCTTGATGAGCAGTTCTTC. Translating it yields CSAQSLGRLDEQFF.

This clonotype was seen ten or more times. The junction shows a germline mismatch at one end, possibly a read error. V gene TRBV7-7 combines with J gene TRBJ2-3, with D unclear. The CDR3 is 13 residues long. Germline V gene sequence: CDR1 SSHAT, CDR2 FNYEAQ (reference sequence). The chain's CDR3 is CASSFRMRDTQYF. The CDR3 region has the DNA TGTGCTAGCAGCTTTCGCATGCGAGATACGCAGTATTTT. The whole variable domain, filled in from reference TRBV7-7 and TRBJ2-3, reads GAGVSQSPRYKVTKRGQDVTLRCDPISSHATLYWYQQALGQGPEFLTYFNYEAQPDKSGLPSDRFSAERPEGSISTLTIQRTEQRDSAMYRCASSFRMRDTQYFGPGTRLTVL.